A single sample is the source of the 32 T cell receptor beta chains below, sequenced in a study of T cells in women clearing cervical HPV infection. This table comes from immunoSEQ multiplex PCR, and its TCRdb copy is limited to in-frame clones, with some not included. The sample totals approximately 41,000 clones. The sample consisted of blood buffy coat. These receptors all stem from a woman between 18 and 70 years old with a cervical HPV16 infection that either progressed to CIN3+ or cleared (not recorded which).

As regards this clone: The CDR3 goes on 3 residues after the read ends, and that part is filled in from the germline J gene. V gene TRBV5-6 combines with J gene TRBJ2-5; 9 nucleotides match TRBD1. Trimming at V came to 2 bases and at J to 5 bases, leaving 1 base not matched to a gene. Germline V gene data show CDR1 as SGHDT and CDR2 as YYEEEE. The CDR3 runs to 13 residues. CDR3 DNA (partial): TGTGCCAGCAGCTTAGACAGGGGGGAGACC. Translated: CASSLDRGET. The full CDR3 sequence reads CASSLDRGETQYF.

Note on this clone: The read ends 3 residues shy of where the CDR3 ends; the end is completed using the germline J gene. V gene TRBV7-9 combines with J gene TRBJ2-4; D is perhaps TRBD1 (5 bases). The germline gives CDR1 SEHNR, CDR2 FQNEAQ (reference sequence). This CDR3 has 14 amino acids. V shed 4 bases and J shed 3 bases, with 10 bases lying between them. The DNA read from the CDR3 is TGTGCCAGCAGCTCCTATAGGGGCAAAAACATT. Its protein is CASSSYRGKNI. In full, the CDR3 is CASSSYRGKNIQYF.

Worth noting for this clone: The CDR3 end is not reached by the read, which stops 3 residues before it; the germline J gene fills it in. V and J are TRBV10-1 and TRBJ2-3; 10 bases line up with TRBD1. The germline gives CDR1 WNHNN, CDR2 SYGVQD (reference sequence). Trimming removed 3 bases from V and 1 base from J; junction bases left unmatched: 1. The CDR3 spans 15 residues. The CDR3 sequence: CASSEGTGGTDTQYF. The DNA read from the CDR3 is TGCGCCAGCAGTGAAGGGACAGGGGGCACAGATACG.

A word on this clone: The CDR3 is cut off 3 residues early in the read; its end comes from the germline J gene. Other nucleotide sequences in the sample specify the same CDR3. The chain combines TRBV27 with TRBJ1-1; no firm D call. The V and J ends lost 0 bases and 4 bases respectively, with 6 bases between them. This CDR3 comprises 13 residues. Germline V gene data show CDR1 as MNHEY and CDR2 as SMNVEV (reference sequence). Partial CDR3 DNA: TGTGCCAGCAGTTTATCCTTGGCCACTGAA. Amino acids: CASSLSLATE. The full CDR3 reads CASSLSLATEAFF.

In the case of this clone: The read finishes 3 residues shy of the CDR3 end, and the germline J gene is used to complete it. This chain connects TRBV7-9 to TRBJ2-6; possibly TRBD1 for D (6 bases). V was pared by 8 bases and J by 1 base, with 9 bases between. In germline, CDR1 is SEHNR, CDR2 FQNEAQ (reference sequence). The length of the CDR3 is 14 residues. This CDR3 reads CASGQSSGANVLTF. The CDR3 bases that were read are TGTGCCAGCGGACAGTCTTCTGGGGCCAACGTC.

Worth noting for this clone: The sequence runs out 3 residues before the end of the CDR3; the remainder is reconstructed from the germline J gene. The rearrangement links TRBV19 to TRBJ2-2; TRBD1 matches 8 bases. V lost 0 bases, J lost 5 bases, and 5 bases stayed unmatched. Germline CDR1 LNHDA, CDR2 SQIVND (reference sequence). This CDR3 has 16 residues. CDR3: CASSIDLGQVTGELFF. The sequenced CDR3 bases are TGTGCCAGTAGTATAGATCTGGGACAGGTAACCGGGGAG.

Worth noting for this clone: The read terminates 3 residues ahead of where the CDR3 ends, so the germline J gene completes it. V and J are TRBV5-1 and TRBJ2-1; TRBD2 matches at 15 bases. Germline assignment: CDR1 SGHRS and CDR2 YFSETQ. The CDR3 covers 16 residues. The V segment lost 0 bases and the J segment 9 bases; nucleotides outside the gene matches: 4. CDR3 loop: CASSLGGLAGGREQFF. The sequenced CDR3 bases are TGCGCCAGCAGCTTGGGTGGACTAGCGGGAGGGCGTGAG.

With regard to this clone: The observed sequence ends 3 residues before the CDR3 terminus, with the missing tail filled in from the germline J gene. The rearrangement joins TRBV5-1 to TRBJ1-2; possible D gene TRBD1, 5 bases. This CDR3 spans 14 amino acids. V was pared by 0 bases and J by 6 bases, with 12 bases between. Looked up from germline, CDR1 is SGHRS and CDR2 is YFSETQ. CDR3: CASSLARTSDGYTF. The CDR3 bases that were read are TGCGCCAGCAGCTTGGCGCGGACAAGTGATGGC.

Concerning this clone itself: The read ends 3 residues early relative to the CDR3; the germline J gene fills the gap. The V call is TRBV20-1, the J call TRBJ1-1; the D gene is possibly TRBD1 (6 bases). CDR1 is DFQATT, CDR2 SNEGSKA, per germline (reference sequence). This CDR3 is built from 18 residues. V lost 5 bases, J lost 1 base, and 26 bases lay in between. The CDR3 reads CSAPKTGPRSSRNTEAFF. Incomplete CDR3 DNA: TGCAGTGCTCCCAAGACAGGTCCTAGGTCCTCCAGGAACACTGAA.

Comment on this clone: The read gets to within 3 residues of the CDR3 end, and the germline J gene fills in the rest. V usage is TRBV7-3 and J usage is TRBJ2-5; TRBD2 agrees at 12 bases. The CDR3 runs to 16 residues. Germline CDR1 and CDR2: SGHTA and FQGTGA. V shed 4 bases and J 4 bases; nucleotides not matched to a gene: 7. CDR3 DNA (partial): TGTGCCAGCAGCTCGGGACTAGCGGGCGTCCGAGAGACC. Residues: CASSSGLAGVRET. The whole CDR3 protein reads CASSSGLAGVRETQYF.

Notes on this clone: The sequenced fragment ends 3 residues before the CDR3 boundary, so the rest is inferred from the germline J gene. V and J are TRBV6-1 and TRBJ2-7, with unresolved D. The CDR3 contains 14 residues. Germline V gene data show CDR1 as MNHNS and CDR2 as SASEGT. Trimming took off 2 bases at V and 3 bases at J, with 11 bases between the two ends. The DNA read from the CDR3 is TGTGCCAGCAGTGAATACACGAACCTCTACGAG. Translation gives CASSEYTNLYE. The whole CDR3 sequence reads CASSEYTNLYEQYF.

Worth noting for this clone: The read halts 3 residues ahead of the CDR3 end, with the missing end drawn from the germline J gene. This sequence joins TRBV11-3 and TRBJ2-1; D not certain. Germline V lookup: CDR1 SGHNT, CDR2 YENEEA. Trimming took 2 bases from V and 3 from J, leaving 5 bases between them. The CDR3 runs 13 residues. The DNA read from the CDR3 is TGTGCCAGCAGCTTAAATAACTACAATGAG. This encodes CASSLNNYNE. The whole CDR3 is CASSLNNYNEQFF.

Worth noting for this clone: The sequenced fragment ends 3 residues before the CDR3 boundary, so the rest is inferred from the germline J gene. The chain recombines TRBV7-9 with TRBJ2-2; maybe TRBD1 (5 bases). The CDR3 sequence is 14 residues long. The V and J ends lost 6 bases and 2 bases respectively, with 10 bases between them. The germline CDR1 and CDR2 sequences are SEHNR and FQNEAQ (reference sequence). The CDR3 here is CASRGLSNTGELFF. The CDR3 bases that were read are TGTGCCAGCAGGGGGCTATCAAACACCGGGGAG.

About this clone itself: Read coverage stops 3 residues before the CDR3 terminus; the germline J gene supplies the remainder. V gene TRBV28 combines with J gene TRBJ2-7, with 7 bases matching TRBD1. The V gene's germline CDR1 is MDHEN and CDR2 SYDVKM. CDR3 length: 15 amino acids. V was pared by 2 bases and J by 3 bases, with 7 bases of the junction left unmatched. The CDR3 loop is CASSLVQGPLYEQYF. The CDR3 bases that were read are TGTGCCAGCAGTTTAGTACAGGGGCCACTCTACGAG.

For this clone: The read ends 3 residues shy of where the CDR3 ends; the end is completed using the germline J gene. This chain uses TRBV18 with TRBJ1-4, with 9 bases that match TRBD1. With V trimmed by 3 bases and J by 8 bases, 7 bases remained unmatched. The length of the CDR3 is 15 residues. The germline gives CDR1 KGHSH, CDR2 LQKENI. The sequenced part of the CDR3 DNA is TGTGCCAGCTCACCCGCGGACAGGGGAGAAGAAAAA. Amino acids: CASSPADRGEEK. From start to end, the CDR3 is CASSPADRGEEKLFF. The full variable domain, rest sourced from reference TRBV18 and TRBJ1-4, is NAGVMQNPRHLVRRRGQEARLRCSPMKGHSHVYWYRQLPEEGLKFMVYLQKENIIDESGMPKERFSAEFPKEGPSILRIQQVVRGDSAAYFCASSPADRGEEKLFFGSGTQLSVL.

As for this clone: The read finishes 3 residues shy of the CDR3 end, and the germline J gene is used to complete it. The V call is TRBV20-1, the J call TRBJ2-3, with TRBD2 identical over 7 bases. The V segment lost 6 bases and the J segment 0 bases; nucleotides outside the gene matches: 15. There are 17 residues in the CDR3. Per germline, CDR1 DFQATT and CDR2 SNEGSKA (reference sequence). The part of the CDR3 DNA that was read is TGCAGTGCCCACATGTTTCAACTAGCGTCTAGCACAGATACG. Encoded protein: CSAHMFQLASSTDT. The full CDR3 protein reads CSAHMFQLASSTDTQYF.

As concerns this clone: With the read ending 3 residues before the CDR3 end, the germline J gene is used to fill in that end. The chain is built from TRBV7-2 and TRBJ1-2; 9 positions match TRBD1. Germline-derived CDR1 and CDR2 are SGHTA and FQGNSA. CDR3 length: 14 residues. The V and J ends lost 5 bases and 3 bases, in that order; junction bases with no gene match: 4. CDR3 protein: CASSPRQGDYGYTF. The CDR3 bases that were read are TGTGCCAGCAGCCCCCGACAGGGGGACTATGGC.

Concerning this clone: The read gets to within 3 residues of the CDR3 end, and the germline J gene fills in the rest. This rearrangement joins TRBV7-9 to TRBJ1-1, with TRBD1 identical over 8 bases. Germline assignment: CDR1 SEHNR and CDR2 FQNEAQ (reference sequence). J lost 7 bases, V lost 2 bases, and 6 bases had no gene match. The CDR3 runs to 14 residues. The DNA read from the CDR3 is TGTGCCAGCAGCTTATTGGGACAGGCGTTTGAA. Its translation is CASSLLGQAFE. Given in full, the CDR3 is CASSLLGQAFEAFF.

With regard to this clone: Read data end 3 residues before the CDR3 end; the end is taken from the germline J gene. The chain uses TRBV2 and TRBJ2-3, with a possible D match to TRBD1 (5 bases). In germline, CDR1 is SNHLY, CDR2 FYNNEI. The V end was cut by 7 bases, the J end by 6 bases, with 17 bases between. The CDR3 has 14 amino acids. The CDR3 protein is CASTLEGVRDTQYF. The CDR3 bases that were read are TGTGCCAGCACTTTAGAAGGGGTACGGGATACG.

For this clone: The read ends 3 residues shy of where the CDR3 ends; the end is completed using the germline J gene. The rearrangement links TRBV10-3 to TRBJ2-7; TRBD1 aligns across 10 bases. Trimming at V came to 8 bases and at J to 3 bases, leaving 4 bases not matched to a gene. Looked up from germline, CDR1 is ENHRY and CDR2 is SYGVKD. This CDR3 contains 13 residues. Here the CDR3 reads CAISGTGDYEQYF. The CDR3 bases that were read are TGTGCCATCTCCGGGACAGGGGACTACGAG.

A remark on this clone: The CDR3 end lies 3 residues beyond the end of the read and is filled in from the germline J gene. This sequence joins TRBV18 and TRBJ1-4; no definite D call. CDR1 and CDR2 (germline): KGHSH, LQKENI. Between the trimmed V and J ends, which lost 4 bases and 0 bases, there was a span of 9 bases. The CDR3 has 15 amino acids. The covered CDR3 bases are TGTGCCAGCTCACTAAGGGCTGCAACTAATGAAAAA. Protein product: CASSLRAATNEK. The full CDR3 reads CASSLRAATNEKLFF.

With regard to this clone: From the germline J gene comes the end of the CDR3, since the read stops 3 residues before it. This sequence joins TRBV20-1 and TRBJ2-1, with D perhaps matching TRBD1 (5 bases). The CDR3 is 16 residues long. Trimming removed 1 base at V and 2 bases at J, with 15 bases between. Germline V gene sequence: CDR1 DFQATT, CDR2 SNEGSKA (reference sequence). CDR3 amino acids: CSARVGFGQAYNEQFF. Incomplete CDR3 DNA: TGCAGTGCTAGAGTTGGGTTCGGACAAGCCTACAATGAG.

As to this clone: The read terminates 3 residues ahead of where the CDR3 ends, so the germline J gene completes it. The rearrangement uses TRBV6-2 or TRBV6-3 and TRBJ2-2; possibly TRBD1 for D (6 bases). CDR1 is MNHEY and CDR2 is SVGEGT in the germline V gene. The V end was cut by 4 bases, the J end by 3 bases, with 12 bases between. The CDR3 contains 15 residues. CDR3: CASSSGTPDTGELFF. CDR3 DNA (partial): TGTGCCAGCAGTTCCGGGACACCTGACACCGGGGAG.

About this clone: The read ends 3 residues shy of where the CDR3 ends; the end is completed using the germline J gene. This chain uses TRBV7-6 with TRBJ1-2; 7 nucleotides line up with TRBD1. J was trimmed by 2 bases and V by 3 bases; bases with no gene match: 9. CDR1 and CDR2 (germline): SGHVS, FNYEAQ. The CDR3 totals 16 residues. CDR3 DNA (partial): TGTGCCAGCAGCTTCTCGTCCCGGACAGGAAACTATGGC. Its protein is CASSFSSRTGNYG. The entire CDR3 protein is CASSFSSRTGNYGYTF.

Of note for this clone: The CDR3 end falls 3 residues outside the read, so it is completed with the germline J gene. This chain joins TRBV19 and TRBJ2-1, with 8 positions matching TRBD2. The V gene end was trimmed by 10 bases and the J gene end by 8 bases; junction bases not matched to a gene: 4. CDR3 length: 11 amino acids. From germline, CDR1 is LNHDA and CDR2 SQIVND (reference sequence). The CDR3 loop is CATGLADEQFF. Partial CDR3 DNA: TGTGCCACCGGACTAGCCGATGAG.

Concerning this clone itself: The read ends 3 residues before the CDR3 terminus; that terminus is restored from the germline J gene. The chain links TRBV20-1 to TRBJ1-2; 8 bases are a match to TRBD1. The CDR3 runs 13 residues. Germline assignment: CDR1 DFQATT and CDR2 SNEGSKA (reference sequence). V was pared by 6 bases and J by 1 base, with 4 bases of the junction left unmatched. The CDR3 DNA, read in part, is TGCAGTGCACGGGGACAGGTTAACTATGGC. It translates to CSARGQVNYG. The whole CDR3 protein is CSARGQVNYGYTF.

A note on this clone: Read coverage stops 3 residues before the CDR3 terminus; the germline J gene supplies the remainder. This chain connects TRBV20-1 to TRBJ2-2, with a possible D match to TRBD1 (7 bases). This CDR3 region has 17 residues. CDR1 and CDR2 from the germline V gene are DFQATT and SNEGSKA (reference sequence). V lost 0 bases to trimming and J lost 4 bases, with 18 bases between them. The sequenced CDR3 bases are TGCAGTGCTAGAGATCTGGGCAGGGGGGAGGCCACCGGGGAG. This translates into CSARDLGRGEATGE. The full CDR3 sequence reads CSARDLGRGEATGELFF.

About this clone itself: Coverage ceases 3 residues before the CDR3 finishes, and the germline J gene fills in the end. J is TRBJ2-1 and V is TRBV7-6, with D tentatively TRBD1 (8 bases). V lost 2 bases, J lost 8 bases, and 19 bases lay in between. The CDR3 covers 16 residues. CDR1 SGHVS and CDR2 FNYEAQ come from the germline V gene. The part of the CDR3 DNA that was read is TGTGCCAGCAGCTTACCACCCGACAGGGGAGGGGATGAG. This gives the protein CASSLPPDRGGDE. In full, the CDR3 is CASSLPPDRGGDEQFF.

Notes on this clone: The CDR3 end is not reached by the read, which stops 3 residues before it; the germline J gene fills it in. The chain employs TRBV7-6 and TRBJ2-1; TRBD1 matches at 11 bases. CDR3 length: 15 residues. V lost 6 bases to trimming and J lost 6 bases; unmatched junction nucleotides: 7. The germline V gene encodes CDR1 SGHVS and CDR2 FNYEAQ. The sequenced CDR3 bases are TGTGCCAGCAGTAGGGACAGGGGGGTCGGCAATGAG. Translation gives CASSRDRGVGNE. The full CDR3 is CASSRDRGVGNEQFF.

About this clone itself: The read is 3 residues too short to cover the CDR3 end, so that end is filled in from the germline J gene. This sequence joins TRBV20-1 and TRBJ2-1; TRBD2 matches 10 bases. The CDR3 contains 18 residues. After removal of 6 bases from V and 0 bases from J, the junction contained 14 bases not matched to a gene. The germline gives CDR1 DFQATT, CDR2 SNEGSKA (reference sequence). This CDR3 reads CSADSGTSALSSYNEQFF. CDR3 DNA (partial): TGCAGTGCCGACTCCGGGACTAGCGCACTGAGCTCCTACAATGAG.

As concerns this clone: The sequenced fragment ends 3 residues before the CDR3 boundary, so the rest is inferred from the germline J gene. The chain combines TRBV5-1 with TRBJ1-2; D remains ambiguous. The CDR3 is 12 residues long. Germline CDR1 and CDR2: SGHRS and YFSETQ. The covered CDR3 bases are TGCGCCAGCAGCTTGTCAGGAGGCGGC. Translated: CASSLSGGG. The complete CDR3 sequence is CASSLSGGGYTF.

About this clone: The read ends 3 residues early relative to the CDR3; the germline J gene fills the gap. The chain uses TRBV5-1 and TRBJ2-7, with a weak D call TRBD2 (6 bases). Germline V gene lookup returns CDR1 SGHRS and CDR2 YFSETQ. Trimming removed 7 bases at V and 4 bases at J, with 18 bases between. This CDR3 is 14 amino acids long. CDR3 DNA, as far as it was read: TGCGCCAGCGCGCACGGCGGGGACGGATACGAG. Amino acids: CASAHGGDGYE. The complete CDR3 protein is CASAHGGDGYEQYF.